The 9 T cell receptor beta chains listed next were all sequenced from one sample in a study of blood T cell repertoires in COVID-19. Profiling relied on immunoSEQ multiplex PCR, and the TCRdb table lists in-frame clones only, not all of them. The sample carries 650,000 to 800,000 clones, 85% to 90% recorded once. Material for sequencing was peripheral blood. The receptor source for this set is a young woman with acute or convalescent COVID-19.

This sequence joins TRBV4-1 and TRBJ2-1, with TRBD2 matching over 9 bases. Germline V gives CDR1 MGHRA, CDR2 YSYEKL. J gave up 7 bases and V 2 bases, and 18 bases lay outside the gene matches. The CDR3 is made up of 19 amino acids. CDR3 region: CASSQTPLQAGGPGNEQFF. The CDR3 coding sequence is TGCGCCAGCAGCCAAACCCCCCTCCAAGCGGGGGGCCCAGGTAATGAGCAGTTCTTC.

This chain uses TRBV10-3 with TRBJ1-5; 10 bases align to TRBD1. CDR3 length equals 17 residues. V was pared by 3 bases and J by 5 bases, with 10 bases of the junction left unmatched. Germline V gene sequence: CDR1 ENHRY, CDR2 SYGVKD. The CDR3 bases are TGTGCCATCAGTGACTTTTTTCGGGACAGGGGTGATCAGCCCCAGCATTTT. This sequence encodes CAISDFFRDRGDQPQHF.

The genes are TRBV4-1 and TRBJ1-1; D perhaps matches TRBD1 (5 bases). Per the germline V gene, CDR1 is MGHRA and CDR2 is YSYEKL. The CDR3 consists of 15 residues. Between the trimmed V and J ends, which lost 1 base and 5 bases, there was a span of 14 bases. The CDR3 reads CASSQGAGMETEAFF. CDR3 bases: TGCGCCAGCAGCCAAGGGGCAGGGATGGAGACTGAAGCTTTCTTT.

In this sample, this clone turned up once. This chain links TRBV7-9 with TRBJ1-3; weak D call: TRBD1 (5 bases). Trimming left V 3 bases short and J 1 base short, with 16 bases between. Germline values: CDR1 SEHNR, CDR2 FQNEAQ (reference sequence). CDR3 length: 17 amino acids. CDR3 nucleotides: TGTGCCAGCAGCTTTGTGGCCTCCGGGGGGTCTGGAAACACCATATATTTT. It translates to CASSFVASGGSGNTIYF.

The gene calls are TRBV11-2 and TRBJ2-7, with D maybe TRBD1 (6 bases). The germline CDR1 and CDR2 sequences are SGHAT and FQNNGV. CDR3 length: 15 residues. V lost 1 base and J 0 bases, leaving 10 bases between the germline ends. The CDR3 region has the DNA TGTGCCAGCAGCTTAGGGACAGTTAGCTCCTACGAGCAGTACTTC. It encodes CASSLGTVSSYEQYF.

The V gene is TRBV30, the J gene TRBJ2-5, with 9 bases lining up with TRBD2. Germline V gene lookup returns CDR1 GTSNPN and CDR2 SVGIG (reference sequence). CDR3 length: 16 residues. The junction had 9 bases not matched to a gene; V was cut back by 2 bases and J by 2 bases. CDR3 in amino acids: CAWSQRRGGRQETQYF. The CDR3, as DNA: TGTGCCTGGAGTCAAAGGCGGGGGGGGCGACAAGAGACCCAGTACTTC. Looking up the rest from reference TRBV30 and TRBJ2-5 gives the full variable domain: SQTIHQWPATLVQPVGSPLSLECTVEGTSNPNLYWYRQAAGRGLQLLFYSVGIGQISSEVPQNLSASRPQDRQFILSSKKLLLSDSGFYLCAWSQRRGGRQETQYFGPGTRLLVL.

The rearrangement links TRBV11-2 to TRBJ2-2; 8 nucleotides match TRBD2. The CDR3 sequence is 19 residues long. Germline values: CDR1 SGHAT, CDR2 FQNNGV. The V and J ends lost 2 bases and 7 bases, in that order; junction bases with no gene match: 18. The CDR3 here is CASSLSRRGEAARSGELFF. The CDR3, as DNA: TGTGCCAGCAGCTTAAGTCGGCGGGGGGAGGCAGCAAGGAGCGGGGAGCTGTTTTTT.

The chain joins TRBV19 to TRBJ1-1; 11 bases match TRBD1. CDR3 size: 17 residues. J was trimmed by 5 bases and V by 8 bases; bases with no gene match: 16. Germline V CDR1 and CDR2: LNHDA, SQIVND (reference sequence). In nucleotides, the CDR3 is TGTGCCAGTGCCCCCGGTGGACAGGGGGCTATTGGGACTGAAGCTTTCTTT. It translates to CASAPGGQGAIGTEAFF.

The chain uses TRBV12-5 and TRBJ1-2, with 11 bases that match TRBD1. CDR1 and CDR2 from the germline V gene are LGHNT and FRNRAP. Trimming cost V 2 bases and J 4 bases; bases outside gene matches: 12. This CDR3 comprises 18 residues. The CDR3 nucleotides read TGTGCTAGTGGTTTGCCCCCCACGGACAGGGGGCTTGTCTATGGCTACACCTTC. Its protein product is CASGLPPTDRGLVYGYTF.